The 16 T cell receptor beta chains presented below share a single source sample, sequenced in a study of CD8 T cells in ankylosing spondylitis (dated by TCRdb to about 2017). What the authors observed across the whole study: Blood from ankylosing spondylitis patients appeared to be characterized by a TCR beta motif made up of under ten highly homologous amino acid variants.

These receptors have no identified antigens. Library generation was performed with 5' RACE. The reads were generated on an Illumina HiSeq 2500. The raw public reads went through TCRdb reprocessing: fastp at Q25, MiXCR clone calling, in-frame beta chains kept. Records with the same CDR3 protein are collapsed into one entry carrying the most frequent genes and DNA. The sample data list 300,000 to 400,000 distinct CDR3 sequences, and under 25% of these were observed just once. The top ten constitute about a sixth of the sample. Sequencing used blood, either unsorted or a sorted T cell fraction (not recorded which). The receptors stem from a male donor with ankylosing spondylitis.

This clonotype turned up a few times. The J gene is TRBJ2-2, the V gene TRBV20-1; maybe TRBD2 (6 bases). The CDR3 loop spans 14 amino acids. V was shortened by 3 bases and J by 3 bases, with 11 bases between the two germline ends. Germline V gives CDR1 DFQATT, CDR2 SNEGSKA (reference sequence). In nucleotides, the CDR3 is TGCAGTGCTAGCGGGAGACTGTACACCGGGGAGCTGTTTTTT. This translates into CSASGRLYTGELFF.

This chain links TRBV28 with TRBJ1-1; D perhaps matches TRBD1 (5 bases). The CDR3 is made up of 16 amino acids. The germline V gene encodes CDR1 MDHEN and CDR2 SYDVKM. V dropped 5 bases and J dropped 5 bases, with 21 bases sitting between them. The CDR3 reads CASSPVGWGVLTEAFF. The CDR3 DNA reads TGTGCCAGCAGTCCCGTGGGGTGGGGGGTTTTAACTGAAGCTTTCTTT. Based on the CDR3 plus reference TRBV28 and TRBJ1-1, the full variable domain is DVKVTQSSRYLVKRTGEKVFLECVQDMDHENMFWYRQDPGLGLRLIYFSYDVKMKEKGDIPEGYSVSREKKERFSLILESASTNQTSMYLCASSPVGWGVLTEAFFGQGTRLTVV.

This rearrangement joins TRBV12-3 or TRBV12-4 to TRBJ1-5, with 7 bases fitting TRBD1. V dropped 6 bases and J dropped 5; count of bases not matched to a gene: 7. The CDR3 loop spans 14 amino acids. CDR3 in DNA: TGTGCCAGCAGACCTTCAGGGGGGGATCAGCCCCAGCATTTT. It encodes CASRPSGGDQPQHF.

This clonotype was seen a few times. The chain uses TRBV7-3 and TRBJ1-1; D not certain. The CDR3 loop spans 15 amino acids. The V gene's germline CDR1 is SGHTA and CDR2 FQGTGA. Between the trimmed V and J ends, which lost 4 bases and 9 bases, there was a span of 21 bases. The CDR3 bases are TGTGCCAGCAGCTCTGGGATCGAAAAGGGTGCGAAAGCTTTCTTT. It codes for CASSSGIEKGAKAFF.

As concerns this clonotype: At one end, the junction sequence differs from germline, possibly due to a read error. This rearrangement joins TRBV7-7 to TRBJ2-1, with D unresolved. Germline lookup yields CDR1 SSHAT and CDR2 FNYEAQ (reference sequence). The CDR3 has 13 amino acids. The CDR3 loop is CASSLGARNEQFF. CDR3 coding DNA: TGTGCTAGCAGCTTAGGCGCCCGGAATGAGCAGTTCTTC.

This clonotype showed up just a few times. The chain carries TRBV11-3 and TRBJ2-1, with TRBD2 matching over 11 bases. CDR1 and CDR2 (germline): SGHNT, YENEEA. V was clipped by 5 bases and J by 4 bases; unmatched bases: 7. The CDR3 spans 16 residues. The CDR3 DNA reads TGTGCCAGCAGCGTGACTAGCGGGACCCCTTACAATGAGCAGTTCTTC. Translated, it gives CASSVTSGTPYNEQFF. The variable domain in full, with the rest retrieved from reference TRBV11-3 and TRBJ2-1, is EAGVVQSPRYKIIEKKQPVAFWCNPISGHNTLYWYLQNLGQGPELLIRYENEEAVDDSQLPKDRFSAERLKGVDSTLKIQPAELGDSAVYLCASSVTSGTPYNEQFFGPGTRLTVL.

In this sample, this clonotype turned up a few times. The CDR3 sequence: CASSQVSNEQFF. CDR3 sequence (DNA): TGTGCCAGCAGCCAAGTATCCAATGAGCAGTTCTTC. The chain has TRBV4-2 and TRBJ2-1; D unclear. Germline V gene lookup returns CDR1 LGHNA and CDR2 YNFKEQ. Trimming left V 1 base short and J 6 bases short, with 4 bases between. The CDR3 has 12 amino acids.

This chain joins TRBV4-2 and TRBJ1-5; TRBD1 might be the D (5 bases). CDR1 and CDR2 (germline): LGHNA, YNFKEQ. CDR3 length: 16 amino acids. Trimming removed 0 bases at V and 6 bases at J, with 15 bases between. The DNA of the CDR3 is TGTGCCAGCAGCCAAGAAACAGGCGAGAACAGTCAGCCCCAGCATTTT. It yields the protein CASSQETGENSQPQHF.

This clonotype has only a few counts. The V call is TRBV28, the J call TRBJ2-2; D uncertain. CDR1 is MDHEN, CDR2 SYDVKM, per germline. The CDR3 spans 14 residues. V dropped 2 bases and J dropped 2 bases, with 6 bases sitting between them. The CDR3 is CASSLATNTGELFF. DNA for the CDR3: TGTGCCAGCAGTTTAGCCACAAACACCGGGGAGCTGTTTTTT.

Here the CDR3 DNA reads TGCAGCGCCCGGGGCCGACGGGGCACTGAAGCTTTCTTT. Its protein is CSARGRRGTEAFF. The chain is built from TRBV29-1 and TRBJ1-1; weak D call: TRBD1 (5 bases). CDR1 and CDR2 from the germline V gene are SQVTM and ANQGSEA. V was shortened by 7 bases and J by 4 bases, with 16 bases between the two germline ends. The CDR3 runs to 13 residues.

The chain recombines TRBV15 with TRBJ1-4; TRBD1 might be the D (6 bases). The ends were cut back, 3 bases at V and 5 bases at J, with 16 bases in the middle. This CDR3 is built from 16 residues. Germline assignment: CDR1 LNHNV and CDR2 YYDKDF (reference sequence). The CDR3 loop reads CATSSPGGPGNEKLFF. The CDR3 nucleotides are TGTGCCACCAGCAGTCCCGGGGGGCCCGGCAATGAAAAACTGTTTTTT.

The J gene is TRBJ2-2, the V gene TRBV3-1; D not certain. The CDR3 has 16 residues. V was pared by 4 bases and J by 5 bases, with 17 bases between. Looked up from germline, CDR1 is LGHDT and CDR2 is YNNKEL (reference sequence). The CDR3 DNA is TGTGCCAGCAGCCCCCGTGGCAGGAGATATACCGGGGAGCTGTTTTTT. Protein: CASSPRGRRYTGELFF.

This clonotype was seen a handful of times. The chain uses TRBV15 and TRBJ2-7; D is unresolved. V was pared by 5 bases and J by 5 bases, with 16 bases between. Germline CDR1 and CDR2: LNHNV and YYDKDF (reference sequence). There are 14 residues in the CDR3. CDR3 residues: CATSSRLGSHEQYF. In DNA form, the CDR3 reads TGTGCCACCAGCTCTCGGTTAGGGTCCCACGAGCAGTACTTC.

This clonotype showed up many times. The rearrangement uses TRBV5-1 and TRBJ2-7; TRBD1 agrees at 11 bases. V lost 0 bases, J lost 4 bases, and 0 bases stayed unmatched. The CDR3 runs 14 residues. CDR1 and CDR2 (germline): SGHRS, YFSETQ. CDR3 sequence: CASSLGDRGYEQYF. CDR3 bases: TGCGCCAGCAGCTTGGGGGACAGGGGGTACGAGCAGTACTTC.

This clonotype showed up just a few times. This chain joins TRBV20-1 and TRBJ2-5, with no clear D. The CDR3 is made up of 12 amino acids. Looked up from germline, CDR1 is DFQATT and CDR2 is SNEGSKA (reference sequence). V was clipped by 2 bases and J by 3 bases, with 7 bases between them. The CDR3 bases are TGCAGTGCTAGATTCGTCGAAGAGACCCAGTACTTC. It codes for CSARFVEETQYF.

This clonotype was found a few times. The chain couples TRBV5-1 to TRBJ1-5; D is possibly TRBD1 (5 bases). The CDR3 has 15 residues. Per the germline V gene, CDR1 is SGHRS and CDR2 is YFSETQ. V lost 0 bases and J 7 bases, leaving 14 bases between the germline ends. The CDR3 is CASSLGQGGLQPQHF. In DNA form, the CDR3 reads TGCGCCAGCAGCTTGGGGCAGGGAGGGTTGCAGCCCCAGCATTTT.